This TCR beta chain was captured by sequencing in a study of blood T cell repertoires in COVID-19. Across the study: The United States, Italy and Spain supplied acute and convalescent COVID-19 samples. Sources were T cells, B-cell-depleted T cells, or PBMCs; the material itself was cDNA or gDNA.

Germline V CDR1 and CDR2: SGHDN, FVKESK. V was clipped by 4 bases and J by 8 bases; unmatched bases: 11. The CDR3 loop spans 15 amino acids. Seattle patients were enrolled while actively infected and followed longitudinally. In the source study's methods: By means of reference gene primer amplification, nucleated cell counts were estimated. Produced via immunoSEQ multiplex PCR; TCRdb's table is partial and in-frame only. V and J calls and clone size are as listed in that table; D and trimming were resolved from the DNA. The sample holds about 170,000 clones, just under 85% seen once. The gene calls are TRBV14 and TRBJ2-5; the match to TRBD1 covers 9 bases. The TCR was taken from a woman aged 80 or older with COVID-19, enrolled during active disease. Sequenced input: peripheral blood. CDR3 amino acids: CASSPRSGQGTTQYF. CDR3 in DNA: TGTGCCAGCAGCCCGAGGTCGGGACAGGGTACAACCCAGTACTTC. The variable domain in full, completed from reference TRBV14 and TRBJ2-5, reads EAGVTQFPSHSVIEKGQTVTLRCDPISGHDNLYWYRRVMGKEIKFLLHFVKESKQDESGMPNNRFLAERTGGTYSTLKVQPAELEDSGVYFCASSPRSGQGTTQYFGPGTRLLVL.